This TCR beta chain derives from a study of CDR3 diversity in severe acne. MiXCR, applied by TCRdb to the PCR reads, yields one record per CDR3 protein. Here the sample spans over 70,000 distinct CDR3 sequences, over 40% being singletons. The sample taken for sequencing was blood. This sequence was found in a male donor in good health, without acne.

This CDR3 reads CASSFLGFAYEQYF. In DNA, the CDR3 is TGTGCCAGCAGTTTCTTGGGGTTCGCCTACGAGCAGTACTTC. V usage is TRBV28 and J usage is TRBJ2-7; no definite D call. Per the germline V gene, CDR1 is MDHEN and CDR2 is SYDVKM. CDR3 size: 14 residues. With 3 bases removed from V and 2 bases from J, the gap between germline ends came to 11 bases.